The present T cell receptor beta chain was sequenced within a study of shared T cell receptors in the human thymus. Germline CDR1 is SGHDT and CDR2 is YYEEEE. The V end was cut by 0 bases, the J end by 1 base, with 10 bases between. This CDR3 is 15 amino acids long. The protocol was immunoSEQ multiplex PCR, while the TCRdb copy is restricted to in-frame clones and leaves out a portion. Seen here are more than 550,000 clones, 75% to 90% observed once, and the top ten hold 0.0095% to 0.011%. This clone was counted once. These data are also associated with another study on human thymus T cells. From that study: Immunologically healthy infants in Finland undergoing congenital heart defect surgery were the donors. Corrective cardiac operations yielded the resected thymus tissue. Apparent bias marked the V and J gene usage of thymic and blood repertoires. The related literature has documented a marked overlap of thymic repertoires among unrelated individuals.

The specimen was thymocytes. The sequence derives from a girl in the first two years of life with a congenital heart defect. The gene calls are TRBV5-6 and TRBJ1-1, with D possibly being TRBD1 (6 bases). CDR3 nucleotides: TGTGCCAGCAGCTTGGTTCTACAGGGGAACACTGAAGCTTTCTTT. Its protein product is CASSLVLQGNTEAFF. The whole variable domain, remainder taken from reference TRBV5-6 and TRBJ1-1, is DAGVTQSPTHLIKTRGQQVTLRCSPKSGHDTVSWYQQALGQGPQFIFQYYEEEERQRGNFPDRFSGHQFPNYSSELNVNALLLGDSALYLCASSLVLQGNTEAFFGQGTRLTVV.